This T cell receptor beta chain was found in a study of neoadjuvant nivolumab and ipilimumab in lung cancer. Study results and caveats: Higher pretherapy blood TCR richness went with higher resected-tumor richness. Only two of four nivolumab-treated tumors gained richness and clonality by surgery.

The method was immunoSEQ multiplex PCR; TCRdb's version includes in-frame clones alone and lacks a portion of them. The sample includes around 5,000 clones, about 73% of them seen just once. The V and J ends lost 5 bases and 8 bases respectively, with 12 bases between them. This CDR3 is 13 amino acids long. In germline, CDR1 is SGHVS, CDR2 FQNEAQ. Worth noting for this clone: What it recognizes is unknown.

The source was tumor tissue, collected after neoadjuvant nivolumab, alone or with ipilimumab, at or shortly before surgery. The chain couples TRBV7-8 to TRBJ2-2, with D hard to call. This clonotype was obtained from an adult with non-small cell lung cancer. The CDR3 reads CASSPQLRGELFF. In DNA, the CDR3 is TGTGCCAGCAGCCCCCAGCTAAGGGGGGAGCTGTTTTTT.